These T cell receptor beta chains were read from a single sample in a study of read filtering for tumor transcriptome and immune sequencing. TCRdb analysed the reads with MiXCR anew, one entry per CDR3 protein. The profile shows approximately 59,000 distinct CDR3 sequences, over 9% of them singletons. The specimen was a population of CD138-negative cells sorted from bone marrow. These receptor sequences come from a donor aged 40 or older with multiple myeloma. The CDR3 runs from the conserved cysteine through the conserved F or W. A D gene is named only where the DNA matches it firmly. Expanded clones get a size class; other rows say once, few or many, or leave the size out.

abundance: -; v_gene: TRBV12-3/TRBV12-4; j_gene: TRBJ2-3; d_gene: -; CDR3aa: CASSFRNQDTQYF; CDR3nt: TGTGCCAGCAGTTTCAGGAATCAGGATACGCAGTATTTT
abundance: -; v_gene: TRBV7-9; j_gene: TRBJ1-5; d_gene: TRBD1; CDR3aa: CASSLELGDRNQPQHF; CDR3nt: TGTGCCAGCAGCTTAGAGCTCGGGGACAGAAATCAGCCCCAGCATTTT
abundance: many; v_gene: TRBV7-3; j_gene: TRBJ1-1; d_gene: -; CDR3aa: CASSWASGNTEAFF; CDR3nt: TGTGCCAGCAGCTGGGCCTCAGGTAACACTGAAGCTTTCTTT
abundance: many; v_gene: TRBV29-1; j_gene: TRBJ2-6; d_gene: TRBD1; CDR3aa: CSVYDRAGANVLTF; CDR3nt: TGCAGCGTATACGACAGGGCTGGGGCCAACGTCCTGACTTTC
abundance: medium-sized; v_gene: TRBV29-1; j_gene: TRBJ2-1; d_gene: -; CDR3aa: CSVDEASVGNEQFF; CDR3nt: TGCAGCGTTGATGAGGCTAGCGTTGGAAATGAGCAGTTCTTC
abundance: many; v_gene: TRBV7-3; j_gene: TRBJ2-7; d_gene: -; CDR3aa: CASSFSFGNEQYF; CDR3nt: TGTGCCAGCAGCTTCTCGTTCGGGAACGAGCAGTACTTC
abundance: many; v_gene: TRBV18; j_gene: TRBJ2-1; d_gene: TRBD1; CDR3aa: CASSLGQTIYNEQFF; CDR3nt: TGTGCCAGCTCACTGGGACAGACTATCTACAATGAGCAGTTCTTC
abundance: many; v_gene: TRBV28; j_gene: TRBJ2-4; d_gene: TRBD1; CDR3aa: CASSPQGDVKNIQYF; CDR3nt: TGTGCCAGCAGTCCCCAGGGGGATGTCAAAAACATTCAGTACTTC
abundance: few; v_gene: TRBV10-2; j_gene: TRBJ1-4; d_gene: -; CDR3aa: CASSEGQQAKGFF; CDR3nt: TGCGCCAGCAGTGAAGGGCAGCAGGCCAAGGGGTTTTTT
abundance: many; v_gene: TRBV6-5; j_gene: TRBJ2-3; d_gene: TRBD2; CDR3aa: CASSPSLGAGFEDTQYF; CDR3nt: TGTGCCAGCAGTCCCTCCCTCGGAGCGGGGTTTGAAGATACGCAGTATTTT
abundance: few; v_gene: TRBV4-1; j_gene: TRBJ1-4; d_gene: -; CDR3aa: CASSQKDSGEKRFF; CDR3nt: TGCGCCAGCAGCCAAAAGGACAGTGGTGAAAAACGGTTTTTT
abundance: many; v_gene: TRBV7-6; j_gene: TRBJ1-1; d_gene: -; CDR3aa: CASSFRQMNTEAFF; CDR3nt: TGTGCCAGCAGCTTTCGACAGATGAACACTGAAGCTTTCTTT
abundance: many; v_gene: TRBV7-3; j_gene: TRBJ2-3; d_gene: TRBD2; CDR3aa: CASSLNPSGWSTDTQYF; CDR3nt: TGTGCCAGCAGCCTTAACCCTAGCGGGTGGAGCACAGATACGCAGTATTTT
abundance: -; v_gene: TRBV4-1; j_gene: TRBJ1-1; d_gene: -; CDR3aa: CASSQDTYRFNTEAFF; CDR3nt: TGCGCCAGCAGCCAAGATACCTACAGGTTCAACACTGAAGCTTTCTTT
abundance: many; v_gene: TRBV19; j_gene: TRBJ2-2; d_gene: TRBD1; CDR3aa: CASSVGQGSARHTGELFF; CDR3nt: TGTGCCAGTAGTGTTGGACAGGGCTCGGCACGGCATACCGGGGAGCTGTTTTTT
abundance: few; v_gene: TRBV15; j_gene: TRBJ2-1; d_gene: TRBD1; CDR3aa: CATSRGRDRGPNEQFF; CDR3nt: TGTGCCACCAGCAGAGGCCGGGACAGGGGGCCGAATGAGCAGTTCTTC